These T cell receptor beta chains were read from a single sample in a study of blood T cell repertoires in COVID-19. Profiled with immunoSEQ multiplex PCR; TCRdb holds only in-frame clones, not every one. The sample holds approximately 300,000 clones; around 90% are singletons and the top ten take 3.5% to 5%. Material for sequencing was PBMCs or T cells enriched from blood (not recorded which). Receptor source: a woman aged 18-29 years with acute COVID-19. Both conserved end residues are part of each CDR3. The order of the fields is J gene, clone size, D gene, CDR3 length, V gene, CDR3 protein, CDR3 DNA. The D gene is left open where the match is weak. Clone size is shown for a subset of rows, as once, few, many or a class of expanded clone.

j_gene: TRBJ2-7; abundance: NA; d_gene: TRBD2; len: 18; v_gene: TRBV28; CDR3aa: CASSPRQGIRTSGHPRYF; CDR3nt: TGTGCCAGCAGTCCTCGACAAGGGATAAGGACTAGCGGGCACCCTCGGTACTTC
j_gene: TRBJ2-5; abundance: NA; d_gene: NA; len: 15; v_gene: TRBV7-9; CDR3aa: CASSLYTQNQETQYF; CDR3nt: TGTGCCAGCAGCCTATACACACAGAACCAAGAGACCCAGTACTTC
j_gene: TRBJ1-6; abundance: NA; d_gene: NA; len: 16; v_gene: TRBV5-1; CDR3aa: CASSMVMDSLNSPLHF; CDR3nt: TGCGCCAGCAGTATGGTGATGGACAGCTTAAATTCACCCCTCCACTTT
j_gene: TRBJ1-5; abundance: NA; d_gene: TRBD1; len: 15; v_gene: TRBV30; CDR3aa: CAWSKEDRGNQPQHF; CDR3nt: TGTGCCTGGAGTAAGGAGGACAGGGGCAATCAGCCCCAGCATTTT
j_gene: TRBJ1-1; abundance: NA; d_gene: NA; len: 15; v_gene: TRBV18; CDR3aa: CASSPIEGSNTEAFF; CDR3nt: TGTGCCAGCTCACCGATTGAGGGATCGAACACTGAAGCTTTCTTT
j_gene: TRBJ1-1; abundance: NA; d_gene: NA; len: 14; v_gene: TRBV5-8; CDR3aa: CASSQPTPYTEAFF; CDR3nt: TGTGCCAGCAGCCAACCGACACCTTACACTGAAGCTTTCTTT
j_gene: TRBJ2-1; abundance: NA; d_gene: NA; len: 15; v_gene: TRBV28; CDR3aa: CASSFYQGSYNEQFF; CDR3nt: TGTGCCAGCAGTTTTTATCAGGGGTCCTACAATGAGCAGTTCTTC
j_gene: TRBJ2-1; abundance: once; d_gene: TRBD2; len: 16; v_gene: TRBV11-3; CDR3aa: CASSLGLAGGYNEQFF; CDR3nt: TGTGCCAGCAGCTTGGGACTAGCGGGAGGGTACAATGAGCAGTTCTTC
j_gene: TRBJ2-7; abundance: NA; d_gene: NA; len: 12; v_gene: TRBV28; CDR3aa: CASSYGSYEQYF; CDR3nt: TGTGCCAGCAGTTATGGGAGTTACGAGCAGTACTTC
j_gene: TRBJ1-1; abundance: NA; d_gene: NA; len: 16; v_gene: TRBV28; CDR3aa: CASSVLAGAGGTEAFF; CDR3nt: TGTGCCAGCAGCGTCCTTGCAGGGGCTGGAGGCACTGAAGCTTTCTTT
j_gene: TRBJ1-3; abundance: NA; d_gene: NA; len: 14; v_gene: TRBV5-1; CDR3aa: CASSSGGSGNTIYF; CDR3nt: TGCGCCAGCAGCTCCGGGGGCTCTGGAAACACCATATATTTT
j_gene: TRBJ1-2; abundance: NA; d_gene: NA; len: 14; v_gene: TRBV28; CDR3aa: CASSLQGQRSGYTF; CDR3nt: TGTGCCAGCAGTTTACAGGGTCAGCGCTCGGGCTACACCTTC
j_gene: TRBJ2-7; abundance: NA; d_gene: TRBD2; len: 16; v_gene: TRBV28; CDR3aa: CASSPVGLAGSYEQYF; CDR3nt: TGTGCCAGCAGTCCCGTGGGACTAGCGGGCTCCTACGAGCAGTACTTC
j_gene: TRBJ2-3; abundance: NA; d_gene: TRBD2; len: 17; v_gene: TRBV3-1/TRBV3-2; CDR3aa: CASSRRTSGRVTDTQYF; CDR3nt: TGTGCCAGCAGCCGTAGGACTAGCGGGAGGGTCACAGATACGCAGTATTTT
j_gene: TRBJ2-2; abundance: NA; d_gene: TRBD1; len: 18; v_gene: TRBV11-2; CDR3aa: CASSLGAGQGRNTGELFF; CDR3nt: TGTGCCAGCAGCTTAGGGGCCGGACAGGGCCGGAACACCGGGGAGCTGTTTTTT
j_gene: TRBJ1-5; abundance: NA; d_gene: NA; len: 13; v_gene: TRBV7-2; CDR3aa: CASSPQGNQPQHF; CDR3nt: TGTGCCAGCAGTCCCCAGGGGAATCAGCCCCAGCATTTT
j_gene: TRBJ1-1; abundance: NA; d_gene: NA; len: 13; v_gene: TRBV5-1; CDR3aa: CASSPGSHTEAFF; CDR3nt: TGCGCCAGCAGCCCCGGGAGCCACACTGAAGCTTTCTTT
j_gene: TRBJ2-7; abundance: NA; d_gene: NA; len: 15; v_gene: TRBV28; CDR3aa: CASSFPYDTVYEQYF; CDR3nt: TGTGCCAGCAGTTTTCCCTATGACACAGTCTACGAGCAGTACTTC
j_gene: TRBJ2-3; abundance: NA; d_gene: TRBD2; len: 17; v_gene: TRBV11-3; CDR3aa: CASSSGTSGTRTDTQYF; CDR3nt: TGTGCCAGCAGCTCGGGGACTAGCGGGACCCGCACAGATACGCAGTATTTT
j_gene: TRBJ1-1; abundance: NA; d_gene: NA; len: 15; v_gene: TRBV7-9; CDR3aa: CASSVIQGLMVEAFF; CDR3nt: TGTGCCAGCAGCGTCATTCAGGGGTTAATGGTTGAAGCTTTCTTT
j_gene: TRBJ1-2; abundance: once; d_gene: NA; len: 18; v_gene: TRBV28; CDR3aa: CASSLSPATAGFRGGYTF; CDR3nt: TGTGCCAGCAGTTTGTCTCCCGCTACGGCAGGCTTCCGCGGGGGCTACACCTTC
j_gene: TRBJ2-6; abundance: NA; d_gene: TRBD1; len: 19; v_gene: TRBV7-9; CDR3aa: CASSSQGATTTSGANVLTF; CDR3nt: TGTGCCAGCAGCTCACAGGGGGCCACGACTACCTCTGGGGCCAACGTCCTGACTTTC
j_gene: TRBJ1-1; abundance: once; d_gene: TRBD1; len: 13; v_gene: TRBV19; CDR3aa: CASRDRGETEAFF; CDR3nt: TGTGCCAGTAGGGACAGGGGTGAGACTGAAGCTTTCTTT
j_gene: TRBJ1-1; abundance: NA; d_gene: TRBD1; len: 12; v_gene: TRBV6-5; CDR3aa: CASSSTGGTAFF; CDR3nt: TGTGCCAGCAGTTCTACAGGGGGTACAGCTTTCTTT
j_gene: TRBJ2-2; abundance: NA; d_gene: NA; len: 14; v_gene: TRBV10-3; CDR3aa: CAITPAGNTGELFF; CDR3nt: TGTGCCATCACACCCGCGGGAAACACCGGGGAGCTGTTTTTT
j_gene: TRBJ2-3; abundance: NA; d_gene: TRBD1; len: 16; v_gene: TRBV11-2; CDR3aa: CASSLAGQGSTDTQYF; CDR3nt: TGTGCCAGCAGCTTAGCGGGACAGGGGAGCACAGATACGCAGTATTTT
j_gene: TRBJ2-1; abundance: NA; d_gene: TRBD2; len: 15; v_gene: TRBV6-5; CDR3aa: CATMGSGRLYNEQFF; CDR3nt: TGTGCCACCATGGGGAGCGGGAGGTTATACAATGAGCAGTTCTTC
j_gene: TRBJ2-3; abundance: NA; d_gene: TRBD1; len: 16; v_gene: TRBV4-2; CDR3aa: CASSQETGTGGGTQYF; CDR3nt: TGTGCCAGCAGCCAAGAAACCGGGACAGGGGGAGGTACGCAGTATTTT
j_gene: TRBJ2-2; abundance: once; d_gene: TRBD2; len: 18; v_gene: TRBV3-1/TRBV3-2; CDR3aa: CASKAGEHTVDHAGELFF; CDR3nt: TGTGCCAGCAAAGCGGGAGAACACACGGTCGATCACGCCGGGGAGCTGTTTTTT
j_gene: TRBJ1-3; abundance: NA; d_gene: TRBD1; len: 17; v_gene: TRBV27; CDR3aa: CASSLRTGTGPGNTIYF; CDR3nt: TGTGCCAGCAGTCTGAGGACAGGGACGGGACCGGGAAACACCATATATTTT
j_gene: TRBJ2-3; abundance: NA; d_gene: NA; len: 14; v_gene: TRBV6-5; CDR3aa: CASSYAVGQDTQYF; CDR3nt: TGTGCCAGCAGTTACGCAGTGGGGCAGGATACGCAGTATTTT
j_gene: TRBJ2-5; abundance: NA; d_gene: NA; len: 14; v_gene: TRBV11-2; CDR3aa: CASSFLPGGETQYF; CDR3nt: TGTGCCAGCAGCTTCCTGCCTGGGGGGGAGACCCAGTACTTC
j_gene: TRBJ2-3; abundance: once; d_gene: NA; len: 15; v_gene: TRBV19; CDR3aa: CASSSTGSPLDTQYF; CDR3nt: TGTGCCAGTAGTTCGACAGGCAGTCCCCTGGATACGCAGTATTTT
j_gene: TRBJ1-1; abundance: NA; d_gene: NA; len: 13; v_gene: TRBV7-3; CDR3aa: CASSPQGNTEAFF; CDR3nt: TGTGCCAGCAGCCCCCAGGGGAACACTGAAGCTTTCTTT
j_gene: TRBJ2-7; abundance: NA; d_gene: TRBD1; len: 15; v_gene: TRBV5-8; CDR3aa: CASSLGPGGLYEQYF; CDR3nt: TGTGCCAGCAGCCTGGGCCCAGGGGGCCTATACGAGCAGTACTTC
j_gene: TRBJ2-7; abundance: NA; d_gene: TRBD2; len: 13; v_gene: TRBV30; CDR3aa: CAWSVAGVGEQYF; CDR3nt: TGTGCCTGGAGTGTAGCGGGAGTGGGGGAGCAGTACTTC
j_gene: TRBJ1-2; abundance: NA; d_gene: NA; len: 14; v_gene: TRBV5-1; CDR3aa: CASSLVQGDYGYTF; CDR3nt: TGCGCCAGCAGCTTGGTACAGGGTGACTATGGCTACACCTTC
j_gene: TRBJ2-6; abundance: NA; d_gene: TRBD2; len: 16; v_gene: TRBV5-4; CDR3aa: CASSLKAGAGANVLTF; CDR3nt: TGTGCCAGCAGCCTCAAAGCGGGAGCTGGGGCCAACGTCCTGACTTTC
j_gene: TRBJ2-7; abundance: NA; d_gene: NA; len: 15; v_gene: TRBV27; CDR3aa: CASSSTGTGRYEQYF; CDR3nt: TGTGCCAGCAGTTCAACCGGGACTGGACGCTACGAGCAGTACTTC
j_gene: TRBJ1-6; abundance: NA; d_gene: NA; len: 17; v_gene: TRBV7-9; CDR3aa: CASSPSWQGTNNSPLHF; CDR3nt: TGTGCCAGCAGCCCTAGTTGGCAGGGCACCAATAATTCACCCCTCCACTTT
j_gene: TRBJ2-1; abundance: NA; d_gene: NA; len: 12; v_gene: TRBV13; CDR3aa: CASSPRTSKQFF; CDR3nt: TGTGCCAGCAGCCCCAGGACTTCTAAGCAGTTCTTC
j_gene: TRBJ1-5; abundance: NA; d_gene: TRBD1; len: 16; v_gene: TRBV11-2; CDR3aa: CASRSWGQGVNQPQHF; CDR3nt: TGTGCCAGCAGGTCCTGGGGACAGGGGGTCAATCAGCCCCAGCATTTT
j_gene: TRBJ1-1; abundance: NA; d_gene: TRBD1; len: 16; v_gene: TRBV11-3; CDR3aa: CASSLEAGGGGRGAFF; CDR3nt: TGTGCCAGCAGCTTAGAGGCAGGGGGCGGAGGTCGTGGAGCTTTCTTT
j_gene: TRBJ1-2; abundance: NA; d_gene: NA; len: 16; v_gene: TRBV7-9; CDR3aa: CASSVVRTDLPYGYTF; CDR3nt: TGTGCCAGCAGCGTCGTCAGGACAGACCTTCCTTATGGCTACACCTTC
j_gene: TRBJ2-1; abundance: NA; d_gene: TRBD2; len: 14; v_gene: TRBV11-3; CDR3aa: CASSSWTSGSPQFF; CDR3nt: TGTGCCAGCAGCTCCTGGACTAGCGGAAGCCCCCAGTTCTTC
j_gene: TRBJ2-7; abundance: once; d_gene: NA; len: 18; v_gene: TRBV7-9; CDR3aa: CASSTLGGQSAAGLEQYF; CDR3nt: TGTGCCAGCAGCACCCTCGGGGGACAGAGTGCTGCTGGGCTAGAGCAGTACTTC